A selection of T cell receptor beta chains follows, all from one sample in a study of blood T cell repertoires in COVID-19. Sequencing used immunoSEQ multiplex PCR; TCRdb keeps in-frame clones, though not all of them. The profile shows approximately 200,000 clones, 75% to 90% of them singletons. The sample taken for sequencing was PBMCs or T cells enriched from blood (not recorded which). The receptor set was obtained from a woman under 40 who had recovered from COVID-19. Both conserved end residues are part of each CDR3. The order of the fields is D gene, V gene, clone size, J gene, CDR3 protein, CDR3 DNA. D genes are given only for firm matches. Rows may omit the clone size; those that give it use once, few, many or a size class.

>-|TRBV7-8|-|TRBJ2-7
CASSFAQGSYEQYF
TGTGCCAGCAGCTTTGCACAGGGATCCTACGAGCAGTACTTC
>-|TRBV18|few|TRBJ1-3
CASYLTGSGNTIYF
TGTGCCAGCTATCTGACAGGCTCTGGAAACACCATATATTTT
>-|TRBV7-8|-|TRBJ1-1
CASSPAGGGTEAFF
TGTGCCAGCAGCCCCGCGGGGGGTGGAACTGAAGCTTTCTTT
>TRBD2|TRBV19|-|TRBJ2-7
CASKKAGGPVYEQYF
TGTGCCAGCAAGAAAGCGGGAGGGCCTGTCTACGAGCAGTACTTC
>TRBD1|TRBV19|-|TRBJ1-1
CASSAGGPGAFF
TGTGCCAGTAGTGCAGGGGGCCCGGGAGCTTTCTTT
>-|TRBV11-3|once|TRBJ2-7
CASSQLGELAEQYF
TGTGCCAGCAGCCAACTAGGAGAACTCGCCGAGCAGTACTTC
>TRBD1|TRBV11-2|-|TRBJ2-7
CASSSGQGADEQYF
TGTGCCAGCAGCTCGGGACAGGGGGCGGACGAGCAGTACTTC
>-|TRBV6-5|-|TRBJ1-4
CASRLSGTNEKLFF
TGTGCCAGCAGGCTGTCCGGTACCAATGAAAAACTGTTTTTT
>TRBD2|TRBV5-1|-|TRBJ2-5
CASSLEGFGGGARETQYF
TGCGCCAGCAGCTTGGAAGGTTTCGGCGGGGGGGCCCGGGAGACCCAGTACTTC
>TRBD1|TRBV9|-|TRBJ1-4
CASSVFGTETEKLFF
TGTGCCAGCAGCGTTTTCGGGACAGAGACTGAAAAACTGTTTTTT
>TRBD2|TRBV23-1|-|TRBJ2-1
CASRKGLAPYNEQFF
TGCGCCAGCAGGAAGGGACTAGCACCCTACAATGAGCAGTTCTTC
>-|TRBV6-5|-|TRBJ1-1
CASTIIQNMNTEAFF
TGTGCCAGCACCATAATACAGAACATGAACACTGAAGCTTTCTTT
>-|TRBV7-8|-|TRBJ2-7
CASSSSVSYEQYF
TGTGCCAGCTCCTCTAGCGTTTCCTACGAGCAGTACTTC
>-|TRBV18|-|TRBJ1-2
CASSPRGRDYGYTF
TGTGCCAGCTCCCCACGGGGGAGGGACTATGGCTACACCTTC
>TRBD1|TRBV13|-|TRBJ1-3
CASSLGPPGGQDTIYF
TGTGCCAGCAGCTTAGGTCCCCCAGGGGGCCAGGACACCATATATTTT
>TRBD2|TRBV29-1|many|TRBJ2-7
CSVRGGLAGSYEQYF
TGCAGCGTTCGTGGGGGACTAGCGGGTTCCTACGAGCAGTACTTC
>TRBD2|TRBV9|-|TRBJ2-1
CASSPGLAGGLGNEQFF
TGTGCCAGCAGCCCGGGACTAGCGGGAGGGCTGGGCAATGAGCAGTTCTTC
>-|TRBV14|once|TRBJ2-7
CASSSRQFSSYEQYF
TGTGCCAGCAGCTCCCGACAGTTTAGCTCCTACGAGCAGTACTTC
>-|TRBV14|-|TRBJ1-1
CASSPTDGTEAFF
TGTGCCAGCAGCCCAACAGATGGTACTGAAGCTTTCTTT
>-|TRBV5-1|-|TRBJ2-5
CASSWDTQETQYF
TGCGCCAGCAGCTGGGACACCCAAGAGACCCAGTACTTC
>-|TRBV12-3/TRBV12-4|-|TRBJ1-5
CASSLRGQPQHF
TGTGCCAGCAGTTTAAGGGGACAGCCCCAGCATTTT
>TRBD2|TRBV6-6|-|TRBJ2-3
CASSPTGGAGGTDTQYF
TGTGCCAGCAGTCCCACGGGGGGAGCGGGGGGGACAGATACGCAGTATTTT
>-|TRBV7-2|-|TRBJ1-6
CASSPSPINSPLHF
TGTGCCAGCAGCCCCTCGCCTATCAATTCACCCCTCCACTTT
>TRBD1|TRBV28|-|TRBJ1-2
CASSLFRGKGYTF
TGTGCCAGCAGTTTATTCAGGGGGAAGGGCTACACCTTC
>TRBD1|TRBV5-6|-|TRBJ2-1
CASSFAGQGYNEQFF
TGTGCCAGCAGCTTCGCGGGACAGGGCTACAATGAGCAGTTCTTC
>-|TRBV7-2|-|TRBJ1-2
CASSNSGTTNYGYTF
TGTGCCAGCAGCAATTCCGGGACAACTAACTATGGCTACACCTTC
>-|TRBV2|-|TRBJ2-3
CASSERGLANTDTQYF
TGTGCCAGCAGTGAAAGGGGCCTGGCAAACACAGATACGCAGTATTTT
>-|TRBV25-1|-|TRBJ2-2
CASSDWLAENTGELFF
TGTGCCAGCAGTGATTGGCTAGCCGAGAACACCGGGGAGCTGTTTTTT
>-|TRBV7-2|-|TRBJ2-4
CASSLDREGNIQYF
TGTGCCAGCAGCTTAGACAGGGAGGGGAACATTCAGTACTTC
>TRBD1|TRBV29-1|-|TRBJ2-7
CSVVGQEKYYEQYF
TGCAGCGTTGTGGGACAGGAGAAATACTACGAGCAGTACTTC
>TRBD2|TRBV5-1|-|TRBJ2-7
CASSLLAGSSGQYF
TGCGCCAGCAGCTTGCTAGCGGGATCGAGCGGGCAGTACTTC
>TRBD2|TRBV24-1|-|TRBJ2-5
CATGSSGGDQETQYF
TGTGCCACCGGTTCTAGCGGGGGGGACCAAGAGACCCAGTACTTC
>TRBD1|TRBV25-1|-|TRBJ1-4
CASSVTGGGEKLFF
TGTGCCAGCAGTGTGACAGGGGGCGGTGAAAAACTGTTTTTT
>-|TRBV4-3|-|TRBJ1-5
CASSQAVQGQPQHF
TGCGCCAGCAGCCAAGCGGTGCAGGGCCAACCCCAGCATTTT
>-|TRBV7-2|-|TRBJ1-5
CASSPQGAGDQPQHF
TGTGCCAGCAGCCCACAGGGCGCCGGGGATCAGCCCCAGCATTTT
>TRBD1|TRBV3-1/TRBV3-2|-|TRBJ1-2
CASSQDGAAGGPDDYGYTF
TGTGCCAGCAGCCAAGATGGGGCGGCAGGGGGCCCCGATGACTATGGCTACACCTTC
>-|TRBV2|few|TRBJ2-1
CATSGGTGSYNEQFF
TGTGCCACCAGCGGTGGGACTGGATCCTACAATGAGCAGTTCTTC
>-|TRBV24-1|many|TRBJ1-1
CATSDFGQEAFF
TGTGCCACCAGTGATTTTGGACAAGAAGCTTTCTTT
>TRBD1|TRBV19|few|TRBJ1-1
CASNRGVENTEAFF
TGTGCCAGTAACAGGGGGGTTGAGAACACTGAAGCTTTCTTT
>TRBD2|TRBV5-4|-|TRBJ2-1
CASSLGTSGNEQFF
TGTGCCAGCAGCCTAGGGACTAGCGGCAATGAGCAGTTCTTC
>TRBD1|TRBV12-3/TRBV12-4|-|TRBJ1-1
CASRGQGGEAFF
TGTGCCAGCAGGGGACAGGGCGGCGAAGCTTTCTTT
>-|TRBV30|-|TRBJ1-2
CAWGLAGSSNYGYTF
TGTGCCTGGGGCCTAGCAGGCTCCTCTAACTATGGCTACACCTTC
>-|TRBV7-8|once|TRBJ1-1
CASAVRVMDTEAFF
TGTGCCAGCGCTGTTCGGGTAATGGACACTGAAGCTTTCTTT
>TRBD1|TRBV5-4|few|TRBJ2-7
CASSGTGTGEDEQYF
TGTGCCAGCAGCGGAACCGGGACAGGGGAAGACGAGCAGTACTTC
>-|TRBV7-6|-|TRBJ2-3
CASSLSGSTDTQYF
TGTGCCAGCAGCCTTTCGGGTAGCACAGATACGCAGTATTTT
>-|TRBV27|-|TRBJ2-7
CASSGSAAYEQYF
TGTGCCAGCAGTGGGTCGGCGGCCTACGAGCAGTACTTC
>-|TRBV6-5|-|TRBJ2-7
CASSPEDILSYEQYF
TGTGCCAGCAGTCCCGAGGATATCTTATCCTACGAGCAGTACTTC
>-|TRBV11-2|-|TRBJ1-3
CASSFGVGDTIYF
TGTGCCAGCAGCTTCGGGGTCGGGGACACCATATATTTT
>-|TRBV6-2/TRBV6-3|-|TRBJ1-5
CASSVPDSSNQPQHF
TGTGCCAGCAGCGTCCCGGACAGCTCCAATCAGCCCCAGCATTTT